This is a list of T cell receptor beta chains from one sample in a study of shared clonotypes between healthy human individuals. The repertoire was sequenced with immunoSEQ multiplex PCR; TCRdb's copy has only in-frame clones and lacks some. Among roughly 2,500,000 clones listed, 93% were seen once. The specimen sequenced was naive CD4+ T cells from PBMCs. Receptors originate from a man younger than 30 in good health. Some clones in this sample may be carry-over from other donors' samples. CDR3s include the opening cysteine and the closing phenylalanine or tryptophan. D genes are given only for firm matches. Expanded clones are given a class, and other clones once, few, many or no size at all.

V gene,J gene,D gene,clone size,CDR3 protein,CDR3 DNA
TRBV18,TRBJ1-2,TRBD1,.,CASSPYTDRGEGYTF,TGTGCCAGCTCACCGTACACGGACAGGGGGGAAGGCTACACCTTC
TRBV30,TRBJ1-3,.,.,CAWMGAPYSGNTIYF,TGTGCCTGGATGGGGGCGCCCTACTCTGGAAACACCATATATTTT
TRBV28,TRBJ2-1,.,.,CASSPRGEQFF,TGTGCCAGCAGTCCCAGGGGTGAGCAGTTCTTC
TRBV28,TRBJ2-7,.,.,CASSLALGRYEQYF,TGTGCCAGCAGCTTAGCGCTGGGTCGGTACGAGCAGTACTTC
TRBV6-5,TRBJ1-1,.,.,CASTRQANTEAFF,TGTGCCAGCACGCGACAGGCCAACACTGAAGCTTTCTTT
TRBV20-1,TRBJ1-3,.,.,CSGGSLDTIYF,TGCAGTGGGGGGTCCCTGGACACCATATATTTT
TRBV7-8,TRBJ2-3,.,.,CASSLARVGVRTDTQYF,TGTGCCAGCAGCTTAGCAAGGGTGGGAGTACGCACAGATACGCAGTATTTT
TRBV7-3,TRBJ1-1,TRBD1,few,CASSLLGQSNTEAFF,TGTGCCAGCAGCTTATTGGGACAGAGCAACACTGAAGCTTTCTTT
TRBV5-1,TRBJ1-3,.,.,CASSLHDGLSGNTIYF,TGCGCCAGCAGCTTACACGACGGTCTCTCTGGAAACACCATATATTTT
TRBV10-3,TRBJ2-1,TRBD2,.,CAISESVLAGRGEQFF,TGTGCCATCAGTGAGTCAGTGCTAGCGGGAAGAGGTGAGCAGTTCTTC
TRBV5-1,TRBJ2-7,TRBD2,.,CASSGTYEQYF,TGCGCGTCTAGCGGAACCTACGAGCAGTACTTC
TRBV7-3,TRBJ2-3,.,.,CASSLNPPGTNTDTQYF,TGTGCCAGCAGCTTAAACCCCCCAGGGACGAACACAGATACGCAGTATTTT
TRBV28,TRBJ2-3,.,.,CASTAVVDTQYF,TGTGCCAGCACGGCGGTTGTGGATACGCAGTATTTT
TRBV18,TRBJ2-7,TRBD2,.,CASSPRPSGNYEQYF,TGTGCCAGCTCACCGCGGCCTAGCGGGAACTACGAGCAGTACTTC
TRBV2,TRBJ2-7,.,.,CASKLTLASEQYF,TGTGCCAGCAAACTGACACTGGCATCCGAGCAGTACTTC
TRBV7-8,TRBJ2-7,TRBD2,.,CASSFSRSGMGQYF,TGTGCCAGCAGCTTTAGCCGAAGCGGGATGGGGCAGTACTTC
TRBV4-2,TRBJ2-2,.,.,CASSHPSTVGNTGELFF,TGTGCCAGCAGCCATCCCTCAACGGTGGGAAACACCGGGGAGCTGTTTTTT
TRBV6-1,TRBJ1-1,.,.,CASSGAPGVGDTEAFF,TGTGCCAGCAGTGGGGCCCCGGGGGTAGGTGACACTGAAGCTTTCTTT
TRBV5-1,TRBJ2-5,.,.,CASSLALGVGETQYF,TGCGCCAGCAGCTTGGCCTTGGGGGTCGGGGAGACCCAGTACTTC
TRBV14,TRBJ2-7,.,.,CASSRLGTVSYEQYF,TGTGCCAGCAGCCGCCTGGGGACTGTCTCCTACGAGCAGTACTTC
TRBV19,TRBJ2-3,.,.,CASVSPTDTQYF,TGTGCCAGTGTGAGCCCTACAGATACGCAGTATTTT
TRBV5-1,TRBJ2-7,TRBD2,.,CASSWASGSDIYEQYF,TGCGCCAGCAGCTGGGCTAGCGGGAGCGATATCTACGAGCAGTACTTC
TRBV2,TRBJ1-2,.,.,CASSITVYGYTF,TGTGCCAGCAGTATTACAGTGTATGGCTACACCTTC
TRBV11-3,TRBJ1-1,.,.,CASSLDPSAGAFF,TGTGCCAGCAGCTTAGACCCGTCCGCTGGGGCTTTCTTT
TRBV11-2,TRBJ1-2,.,.,CASTQGLNYGYTF,TGTGCCAGCACCCAGGGACTCAACTATGGCTACACCTTC
TRBV5-1,TRBJ1-4,.,.,CASSLQGTNEKLFF,TGCGCCAGCAGCCTACAGGGAACTAATGAAAAACTGTTTTTT